This TCR beta chain was identified during a study of blood T cell repertoires in COVID-19. Looking at the study overall: Italy, Spain and the United States were the sources of the convalescent and acute COVID-19 samples. Nucleic acid was either cDNA or gDNA, and it came from T cells, B-cell-depleted T cells, or PBMCs.

Germline V CDR1 and CDR2: MDHEN, SYDVKM. V lost 6 bases and J lost 0, with 12 bases in between. The CDR3 length is 15 residues. Only a few counts were recorded for this clone. Original processing methods: Amplification of reference gene primers provided the estimated nucleated cell counts. Assay used: immunoSEQ multiplex PCR; TCRdb lists only in-frame clones, some missing. The V and J calls and clone size were taken over from that table, and D and trimming were inferred from the DNA. The table lists over 70,000 clones, about 80% of them singletons. The material sequenced was peripheral blood. The receptor's source is a man between 65 and 85 years old who had recovered from COVID-19. The chain couples TRBV28 to TRBJ1-5; no clear D gene. CDR3 protein: CASSPKRSSNQPQHF. The DNA of the CDR3 is TGTGCCAGCAGCCCTAAGAGGAGTAGCAATCAGCCCCAGCATTTT.